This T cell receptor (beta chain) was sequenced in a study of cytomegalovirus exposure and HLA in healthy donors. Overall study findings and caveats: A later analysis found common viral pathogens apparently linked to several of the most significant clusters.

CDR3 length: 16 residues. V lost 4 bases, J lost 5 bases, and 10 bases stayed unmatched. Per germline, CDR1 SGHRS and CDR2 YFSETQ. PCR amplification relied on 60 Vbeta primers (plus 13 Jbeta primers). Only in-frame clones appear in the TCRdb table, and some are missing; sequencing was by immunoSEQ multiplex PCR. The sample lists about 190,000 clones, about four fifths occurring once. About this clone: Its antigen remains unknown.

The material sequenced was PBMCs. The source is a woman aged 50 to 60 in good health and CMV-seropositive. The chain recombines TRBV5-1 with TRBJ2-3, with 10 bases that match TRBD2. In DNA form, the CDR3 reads TGCGCCAGCAGCCCTCAGAGTAGCGGGGGGAGAGATACGCAGTATTTT. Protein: CASSPQSSGGRDTQYF.